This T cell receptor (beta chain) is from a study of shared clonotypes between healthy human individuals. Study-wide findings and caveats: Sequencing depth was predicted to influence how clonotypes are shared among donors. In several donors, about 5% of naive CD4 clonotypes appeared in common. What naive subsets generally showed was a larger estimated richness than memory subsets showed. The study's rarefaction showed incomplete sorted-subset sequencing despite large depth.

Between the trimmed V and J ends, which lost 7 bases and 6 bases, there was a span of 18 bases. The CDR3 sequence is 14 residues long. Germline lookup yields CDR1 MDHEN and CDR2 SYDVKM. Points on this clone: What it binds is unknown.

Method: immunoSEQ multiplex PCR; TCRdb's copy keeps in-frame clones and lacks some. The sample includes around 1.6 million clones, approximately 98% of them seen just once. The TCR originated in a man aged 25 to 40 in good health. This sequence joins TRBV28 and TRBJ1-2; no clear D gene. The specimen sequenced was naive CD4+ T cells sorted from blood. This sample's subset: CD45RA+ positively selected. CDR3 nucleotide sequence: TGTGCCAGCACTCTCAAATGGTACATAAATGGCTACACCTTC. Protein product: CASTLKWYINGYTF.